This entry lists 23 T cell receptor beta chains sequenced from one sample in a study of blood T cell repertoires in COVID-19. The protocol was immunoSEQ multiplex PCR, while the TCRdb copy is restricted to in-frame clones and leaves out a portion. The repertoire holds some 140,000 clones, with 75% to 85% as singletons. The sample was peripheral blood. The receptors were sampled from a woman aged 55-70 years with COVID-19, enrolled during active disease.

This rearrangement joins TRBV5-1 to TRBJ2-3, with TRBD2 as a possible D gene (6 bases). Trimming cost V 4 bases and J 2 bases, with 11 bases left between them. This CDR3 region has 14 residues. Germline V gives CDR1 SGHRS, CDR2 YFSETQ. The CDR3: CASSGGLLTDTQYF. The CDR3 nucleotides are TGCGCCAGCAGCGGGGGACTCCTCACAGATACGCAGTATTTT.

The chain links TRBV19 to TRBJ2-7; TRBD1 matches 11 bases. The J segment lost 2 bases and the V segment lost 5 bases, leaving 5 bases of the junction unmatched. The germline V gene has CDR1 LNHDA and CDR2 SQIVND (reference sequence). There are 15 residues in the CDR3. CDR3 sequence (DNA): TGTGCCAGTAGTGACGGGACAGGGGGAGCCTACGAGCAGTACTTC. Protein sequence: CASSDGTGGAYEQYF.

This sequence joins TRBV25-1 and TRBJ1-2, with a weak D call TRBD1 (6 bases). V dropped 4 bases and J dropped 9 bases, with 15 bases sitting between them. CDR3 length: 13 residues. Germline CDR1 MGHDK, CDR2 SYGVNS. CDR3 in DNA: TGTGCCAGCAGTGCGACAGGCGGCCGAAGCTACACCTTC. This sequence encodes CASSATGGRSYTF.

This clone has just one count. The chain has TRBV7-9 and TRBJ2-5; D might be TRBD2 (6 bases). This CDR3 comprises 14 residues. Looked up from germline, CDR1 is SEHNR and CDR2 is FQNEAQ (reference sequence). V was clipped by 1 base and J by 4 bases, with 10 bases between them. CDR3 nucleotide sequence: TGTGCCAGCAGCTTAGGGTACGGGGGAGAGACCCAGTACTTC. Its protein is CASSLGYGGETQYF. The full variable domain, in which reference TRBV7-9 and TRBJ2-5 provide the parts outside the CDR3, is DTGVSQNPRHKITKRGQNVTFRCDPISEHNRLYWYRQTLGQGPEFLTYFQNEAQLEKSRLLSDRFSAERPKGSFSTLEIQRTEQGDSAMYLCASSLGYGGETQYFGPGTRLLVL.

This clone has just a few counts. The CDR3 reads CASSEITDRGKGYTF. CDR3 bases: TGTGCCAGCAGTGAAATAACGGACAGGGGTAAAGGCTACACCTTC. The gene calls are TRBV6-1 and TRBJ1-2; 9 nucleotides line up with TRBD1. The CDR3 has 15 residues. Germline loops: CDR1 MNHNS, CDR2 SASEGT. Trimming at V came to 2 bases and at J to 8 bases, leaving 9 bases not matched to a gene.

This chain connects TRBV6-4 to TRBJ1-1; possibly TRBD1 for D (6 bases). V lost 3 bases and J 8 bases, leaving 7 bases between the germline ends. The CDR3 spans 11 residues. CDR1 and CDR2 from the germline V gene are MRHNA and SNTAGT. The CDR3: CASSEGTEAFF. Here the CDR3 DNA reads TGTGCCAGCAGTGAGGGGACAGAAGCTTTCTTT.

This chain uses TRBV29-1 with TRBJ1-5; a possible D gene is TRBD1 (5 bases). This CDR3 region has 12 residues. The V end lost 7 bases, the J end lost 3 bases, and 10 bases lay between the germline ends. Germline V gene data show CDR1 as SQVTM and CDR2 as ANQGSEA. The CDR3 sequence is CSAGTSNQPQHF. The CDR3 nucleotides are TGCAGCGCTGGGACTTCCAATCAGCCCCAGCATTTT.

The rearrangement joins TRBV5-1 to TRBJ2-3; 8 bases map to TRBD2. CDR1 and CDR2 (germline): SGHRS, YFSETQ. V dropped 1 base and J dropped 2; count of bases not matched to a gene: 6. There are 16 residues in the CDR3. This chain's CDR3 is CASSLRVSGDTDTQYF. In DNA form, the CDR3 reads TGCGCCAGCAGCTTGAGGGTTAGCGGGGACACAGATACGCAGTATTTT.

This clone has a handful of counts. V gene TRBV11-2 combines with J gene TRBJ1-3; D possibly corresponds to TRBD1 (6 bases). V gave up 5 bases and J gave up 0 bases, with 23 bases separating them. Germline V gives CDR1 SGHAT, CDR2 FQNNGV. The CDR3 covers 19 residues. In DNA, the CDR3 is TGTGCCAGCAGCCCGCGGGGGGGCGCAAGGCTAAGCTCTGGAAACACCATATATTTT. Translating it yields CASSPRGGARLSSGNTIYF.

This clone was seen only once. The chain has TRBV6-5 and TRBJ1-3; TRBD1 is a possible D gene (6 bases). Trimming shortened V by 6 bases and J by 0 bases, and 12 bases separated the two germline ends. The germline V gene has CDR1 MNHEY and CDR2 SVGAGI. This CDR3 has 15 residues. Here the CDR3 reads CASRRQDLSGNTIYF. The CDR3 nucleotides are TGTGCCAGCAGGAGACAGGACCTCTCTGGAAACACCATATATTTT.

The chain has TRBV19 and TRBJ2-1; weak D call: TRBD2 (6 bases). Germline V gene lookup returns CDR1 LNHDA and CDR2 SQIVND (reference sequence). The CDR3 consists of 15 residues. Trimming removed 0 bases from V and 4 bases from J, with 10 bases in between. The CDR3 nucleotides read TGTGCCAGTAGTATAGAAGGCGGGACGTACAATGAGCAGTTCTTC. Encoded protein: CASSIEGGTYNEQFF.

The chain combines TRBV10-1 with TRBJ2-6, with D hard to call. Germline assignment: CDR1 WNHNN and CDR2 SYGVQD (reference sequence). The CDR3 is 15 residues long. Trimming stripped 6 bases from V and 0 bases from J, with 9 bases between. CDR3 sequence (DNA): TGCGCCAGCAGCCGCTCAGGCTCTGGGGCCAACGTCCTGACTTTC. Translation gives CASSRSGSGANVLTF.

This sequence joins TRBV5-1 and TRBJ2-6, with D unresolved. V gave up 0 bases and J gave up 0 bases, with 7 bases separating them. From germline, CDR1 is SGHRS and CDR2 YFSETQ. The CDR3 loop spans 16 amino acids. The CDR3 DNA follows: TGCGCCAGCAGCTTGGGGAGTCCCTCTGGGGCCAACGTCCTGACTTTC. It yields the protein CASSLGSPSGANVLTF.

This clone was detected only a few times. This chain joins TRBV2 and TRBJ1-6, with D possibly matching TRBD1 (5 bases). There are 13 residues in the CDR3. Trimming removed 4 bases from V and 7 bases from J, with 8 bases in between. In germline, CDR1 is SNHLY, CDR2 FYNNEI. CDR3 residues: CASSVSGNSPLHF. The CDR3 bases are TGTGCCAGCAGTGTTTCAGGGAATTCACCCCTCCACTTT.

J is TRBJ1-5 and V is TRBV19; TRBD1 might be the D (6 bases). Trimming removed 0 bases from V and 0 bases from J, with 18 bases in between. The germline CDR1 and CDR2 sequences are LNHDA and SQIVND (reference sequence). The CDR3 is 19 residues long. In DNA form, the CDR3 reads TGTGCCAGTAGTATAGAGGGCCCAGGGGCGTCGGGTAGCAATCAGCCCCAGCATTTT. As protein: CASSIEGPGASGSNQPQHF.

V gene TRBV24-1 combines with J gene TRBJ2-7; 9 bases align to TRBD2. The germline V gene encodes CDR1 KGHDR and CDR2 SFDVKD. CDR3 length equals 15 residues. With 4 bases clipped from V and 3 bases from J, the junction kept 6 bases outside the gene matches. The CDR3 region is CATSEAGTSIYEQYF. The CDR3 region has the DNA TGTGCCACCAGTGAGGCCGGGACTAGCATCTACGAGCAGTACTTC.

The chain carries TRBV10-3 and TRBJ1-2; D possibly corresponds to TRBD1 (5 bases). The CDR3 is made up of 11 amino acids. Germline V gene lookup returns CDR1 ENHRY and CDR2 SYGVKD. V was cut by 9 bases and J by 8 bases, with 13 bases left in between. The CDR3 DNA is TGTGCCATTGGTCCCGGGGGGGGCTACACCTTC. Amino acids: CAIGPGGGYTF.

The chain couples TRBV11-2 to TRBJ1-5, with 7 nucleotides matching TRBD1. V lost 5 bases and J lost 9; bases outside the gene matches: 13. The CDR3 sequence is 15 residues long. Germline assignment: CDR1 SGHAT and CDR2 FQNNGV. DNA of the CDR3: TGTGCCAGCAGCCGTCGGGACAGCCCGCCGGGGCCCCAGCATTTT. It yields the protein CASSRRDSPPGPQHF.

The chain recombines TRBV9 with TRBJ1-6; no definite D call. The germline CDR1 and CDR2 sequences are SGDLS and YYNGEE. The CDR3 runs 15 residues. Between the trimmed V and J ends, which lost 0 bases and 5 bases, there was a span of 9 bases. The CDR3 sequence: CASSVGAGNNSPLHF. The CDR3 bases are TGTGCCAGCAGCGTAGGTGCAGGAAATAATTCACCCCTCCACTTT.

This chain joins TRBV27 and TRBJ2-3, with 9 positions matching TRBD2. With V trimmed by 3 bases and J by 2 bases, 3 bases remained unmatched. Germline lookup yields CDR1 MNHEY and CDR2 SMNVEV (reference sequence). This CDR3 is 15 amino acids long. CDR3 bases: TGTGCCAGCAGTTTTGTAGCGGGGGTCACAGATACGCAGTATTTT. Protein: CASSFVAGVTDTQYF.

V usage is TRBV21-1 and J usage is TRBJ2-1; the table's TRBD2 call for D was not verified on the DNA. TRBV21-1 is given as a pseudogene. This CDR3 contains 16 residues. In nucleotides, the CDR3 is TGTGCCAGCAGCAAAGTTTACGCGGGGGGCGACAATGAGCAGTTCTTC. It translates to CASSKVYAGGDNEQFF.

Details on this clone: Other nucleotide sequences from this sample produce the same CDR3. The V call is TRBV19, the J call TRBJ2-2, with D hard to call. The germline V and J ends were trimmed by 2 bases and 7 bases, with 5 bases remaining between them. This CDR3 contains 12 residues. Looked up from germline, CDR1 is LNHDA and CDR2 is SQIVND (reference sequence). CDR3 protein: CASSIRGGELFF. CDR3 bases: TGTGCCAGTAGTATAAGAGGCGGGGAGCTGTTTTTT.

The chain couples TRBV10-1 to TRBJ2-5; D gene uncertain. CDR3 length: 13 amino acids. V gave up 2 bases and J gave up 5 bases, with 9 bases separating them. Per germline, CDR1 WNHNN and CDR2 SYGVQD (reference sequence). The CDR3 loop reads CASSETPRETQYF. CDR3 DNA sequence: TGCGCCAGCAGTGAGACCCCCCGGGAGACCCAGTACTTC.